Each of the 9 T cell receptor beta chains below was sequenced from the same sample in a study of tumor-infiltrating lymphocytes in primary liver carcinoma. Alongside blood RNA obtained from unsorted whole blood, germline DNA was also extracted. TCR beta cDNA was prepared out of roughly 0.5 ug total RNA by means of a constant-region primer. Construction of TCR beta libraries relied on three successive nested multiplex PCR rounds employing slightly modified ARM-PCR. The two initial PCR rounds, nine to eleven cycles each, used TRBV1-TRBV30 forward and C-beta reverse primers. Each CDR3 protein is one row after TCRdb ran MiXCR on the multiplex PCR reads. The sample yields about 330,000 distinct CDR3 sequences, 65% seen once. Sequenced: peripheral blood. The receptors come from a man aged 35 to 55 with primary liver carcinoma and hepatitis B virus infection.

With regard to this clonotype: The conserved phenylalanine or tryptophan is not found at the CDR3 terminus, so this likely reflects a read error. The J gene is TRBJ1-3, the V gene TRBV29-1; D uncertain. This CDR3 has 14 residues. In germline, CDR1 is SQVTM, CDR2 ANQGSEA. The CDR3 DNA sequence: TGCAGCGTTGAAGATCAGAACTCTGGAAACGCCATATATGTT. Its translation: CSVEDQNSGNAIYV.

In the case of this clonotype: Given a much more abundant clone one base away, this may be a read error. V gene TRBV12-3 or TRBV12-4 combines with J gene TRBJ2-7, with TRBD1 matching 7 bases. V was clipped by 7 bases and J by 0 bases; unmatched bases: 9. The CDR3 sequence is 15 residues long. CDR3 protein: CASNSRTGISYEQYF. The CDR3 DNA sequence: TGTGCCAGCAATTCCAGGACAGGCATCTCCTACGAGCAGTACTTC.

About this clonotype itself: At one of its ends the junction is not consistent with the germline gene, which may arise from a read error. The J gene is TRBJ1-1, the V gene TRBV6-1; D unresolved. CDR1 MNHNS and CDR2 SASEGT come from the germline V gene. The CDR3 sequence is 15 residues long. For the CDR3, the DNA is TGTGCCAGCAGTGAAGCCGCCAGCCTGGCCACTGAAGCTCTCTTT. Its protein product is CASSEAASLATEALF.

The genes are TRBV6-1 and TRBJ1-1, with 9 bases lining up with TRBD1. V gave up 6 bases and J gave up 4 bases; unmatched junction bases: 9. There are 15 residues in the CDR3. The germline gives CDR1 MNHNS, CDR2 SASEGT. The CDR3 sequence is CASSLQGASSTEAFF. DNA for the CDR3: TGTGCCAGCAGCCTACAGGGGGCAAGTAGCACTGAAGCTTTCTTT.

Of note for this clonotype: One junction end disagrees with the germline gene, perhaps due to a read error. This chain links TRBV11-2 with TRBJ1-1, with D maybe TRBD1 (5 bases). Germline V lookup: CDR1 SGHAT, CDR2 FQNNGV. The CDR3 spans 13 residues. The CDR3 loop is CASGPPPDTEAFF. CDR3 coding DNA: TGTGCCAGCGGCCCCCCCCCGGACACTGAAGCTTTCTTC.

This clonotype appeared a single time. It is likely a read error, because the conserved phenylalanine at the end of the CDR3 is missing. The chain joins TRBV10-3 to TRBJ1-1, with a possible D match to TRBD1 (5 bases). CDR1 and CDR2 from the germline V gene are ENHRY and SYGVKD. This CDR3 has 11 residues. V lost 7 bases, J lost 6 bases, and 9 bases lay in between. CDR3 sequence reads: CAIKEGPEAFL. The CDR3 DNA reads TGTGCCATCAAGGAGGGACCTGAAGCTTTCTTA.

This clonotype has only one observation. A much larger clone differs by one base, so this may be a read error. The CDR3 DNA sequence: TGTGGCAGCAGCCGCCAGCCTGGACAGGACAATGAGCAGTTCTTC. Its translation: CGSSRQPGQDNEQFF. The chain employs TRBV7-8 and TRBJ2-1; the match to TRBD1 covers 7 bases. Per the germline V gene, CDR1 is SGHVS and CDR2 is FQNEAQ. The CDR3 consists of 15 residues.

The V and J genes are TRBV7-8 and TRBJ2-7; D remains unclear. This CDR3 contains 16 residues. Per the germline V gene, CDR1 is SGHVS and CDR2 is FQNEAQ. V lost 5 bases and J lost 2, with 19 bases in between. The CDR3 reads CASSPLLSPGAYEQYF. In DNA form, the CDR3 reads TGTGCCAGCAGCCCCCTCCTCTCACCAGGAGCCTACGAGCAGTACTTC.

Comment on this clonotype: Possible read error: a much larger clone is one base away. The chain is built from TRBV29-1 and TRBJ1-2; D unclear. Trimming left V 5 bases short and J 2 bases short, with 15 bases between. The CDR3 covers 14 residues. Per germline, CDR1 SQVTM and CDR2 ANQGSEA. CDR3 sequence (DNA): TGCAGCGTTATGTTCAGTGTTACCAACTATGGCTACACCTTC. This codes for CSVMFSVTNYGYTF.